What follows describes a single T cell receptor beta chain. Its specificity is unknown. This record belongs to a study of shared clonotypes between healthy human individuals. About the study: Per donor, CD8 memory used one plate, CD8 naive used two, CD4 memory used three and CD4 naive used three.

Trimming took off 8 bases at V and 3 bases at J, with 14 bases between the two ends. The CDR3 is 13 residues long. Per the germline V gene, CDR1 is WSHSY and CDR2 is SAAADI. Overall study findings and caveats: Generally, estimated richness proved larger in naive subsets than it did in memory subsets. Represented diversity (both genetic and exposure-history) was limited by the small number of donors.

Sorted subsets were amplified in replicate PCRs using 200 ng DNA, about 30,000 T cell genomes. The table came from immunoSEQ multiplex PCR; TCRdb's copy has only in-frame clones and leaves some out. The sample comprises over 750,000 clones, about 96% of which are singletons, and roughly 0.23% rests with the top ten. The naive CD8 subset, CD45RO-negative cells positively selected for CCR7, excluded terminally differentiated effector memory CD45RA+ cells. This chain connects TRBV10-2 to TRBJ2-7; D is tentatively TRBD1 or TRBD2 (6 bases each). The receptor comes from a young man in good health. The material sequenced was naive CD8+ T cells sorted from blood. CDR3 coding DNA: TGCGCCAGCCTGACAGGAGCGGGCTACGAGCAGTACTTC. Amino acid sequence: CASLTGAGYEQYF.